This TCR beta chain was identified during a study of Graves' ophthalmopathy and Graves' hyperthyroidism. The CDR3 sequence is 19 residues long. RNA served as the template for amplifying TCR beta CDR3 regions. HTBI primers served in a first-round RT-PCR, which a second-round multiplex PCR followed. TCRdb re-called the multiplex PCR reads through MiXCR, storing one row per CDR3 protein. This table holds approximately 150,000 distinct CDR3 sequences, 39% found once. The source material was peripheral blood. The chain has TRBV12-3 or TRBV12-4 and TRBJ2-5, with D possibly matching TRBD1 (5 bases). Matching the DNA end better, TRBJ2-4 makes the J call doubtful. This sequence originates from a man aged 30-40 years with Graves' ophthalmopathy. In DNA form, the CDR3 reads TGTGCCAGCAGTTCCCCCGGCGGCCAGTCAGGGCGAACCAAAAACATTCAGTACTTC. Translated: CASSSPGGQSGRTKNIQYF.